This T cell receptor (beta chain) comes out of a study of blood T cell repertoires in COVID-19. On the study more broadly: The origin of the acute and convalescent COVID-19 samples was the United States, Italy and Spain.

V lost 2 bases, J lost 4 bases, and 7 bases stayed unmatched. The CDR3 has 15 residues. Germline CDR1 reads MNHEY; CDR2 reads SVGEGT. Authors' analysis steps: Reference gene primer amplification gave nucleated cell count estimates. Sequencing was performed with immunoSEQ multiplex PCR; in TCRdb, only in-frame clones are kept and a portion is missing. The V and J calls and clone size come from that table; D and trimming were worked out from the DNA. The table shows about 72,000 clones, with 82% occurring only once. Source material: peripheral blood. This TCR derives from a human donor in a cohort sampled during active COVID-19. The V gene is TRBV6-2 or TRBV6-3, the J gene TRBJ2-5, with 7 bases lining up with TRBD1. The CDR3 loop is CASSYQGVKTETQYF. CDR3 sequence (DNA): TGTGCCAGCAGTTACCAGGGGGTAAAGACAGAGACCCAGTACTTC.